Listed below are T cell receptor beta chains from one sample, sequenced in a study of blood T cell repertoires in COVID-19. Here immunoSEQ multiplex PCR was the method, and the copy in TCRdb shows in-frame clones only, minus some. The sample carries approximately 250,000 clones, roughly 84% recorded once. Sequencing used peripheral blood. The receptors shown here come from a man aged 35 to 55 with acute or convalescent COVID-19. Both conserved end residues are part of each CDR3. Fields, in order: D gene, clone size, V gene, J gene, CDR3 protein, CDR3 DNA. The D gene is left open where the match is weak. Clone size is shown for a subset of rows, as once, few, many or a class of expanded clone.

TRBD1	.	TRBV2	TRBJ1-3	CASNRNRGQSGNTIYF	TGTGCCAGCAACCGCAACAGGGGGCAGTCTGGAAACACCATATATTTT
.	.	TRBV11-2	TRBJ1-1	CASSLERQAPTEAFF	TGTGCCAGCAGCTTAGAGCGACAGGCTCCCACTGAAGCTTTCTTT
.	.	TRBV11-3	TRBJ2-1	CASSLDNNEQFF	TGTGCCAGCAGCCTTGACAACAATGAGCAGTTCTTC
.	.	TRBV3-1/TRBV3-2	TRBJ2-3	CASSEGFSTDTQYF	TGTGCCAGCAGCGAGGGATTTAGCACAGATACGCAGTATTTT
.	.	TRBV2	TRBJ1-6	CASTRTLGGQNSYNSPLHF	TGTGCCAGCACCAGGACCTTAGGGGGTCAAAACTCCTATAATTCACCCCTCCACTTT
.	.	TRBV6-6	TRBJ1-1	CASNRDRITEAFF	TGTGCCAGCAACAGAGACAGGATCACTGAAGCTTTCTTT
TRBD2	.	TRBV7-2	TRBJ2-1	CASSQRAGGVGEQFF	TGTGCCAGCAGCCAACGCGCTGGGGGGGTTGGTGAGCAGTTCTTC
.	.	TRBV9	TRBJ2-2	CASSVEGGELFF	TGTGCCAGCAGCGTGGAGGGCGGGGAGCTGTTTTTT
.	.	TRBV14	TRBJ1-2	CASSQDTGRLGYTF	TGTGCCAGCAGCCAAGATACGGGGAGGCTAGGCTACACCTTC
TRBD2	.	TRBV5-6	TRBJ2-7	CASSSYGGAYEQYF	TGTGCCAGCAGCTCTTACGGGGGGGCCTACGAGCAGTACTTC
.	.	TRBV9	TRBJ2-1	CASSPGVAYNEQFF	TGTGCCAGCAGCCCCGGGGTCGCCTACAATGAGCAGTTCTTC
TRBD1	.	TRBV4-3	TRBJ1-6	CASSQGQGPNSPLHF	TGCGCCAGCAGCCAAGGACAGGGGCCCAATTCACCCCTCCACTTT
TRBD2	.	TRBV12-3/TRBV12-4	TRBJ2-1	CASSLGLNQQFF	TGTGCCAGCAGTTTGGGACTAAACCAGCAGTTCTTC
TRBD1	.	TRBV28	TRBJ1-6	CASSARGQGGSPLHF	TGTGCCAGCAGTGCCCGGGGACAGGGTGGTTCACCCCTCCACTTT
TRBD1	.	TRBV4-1	TRBJ2-5	CASSQDTGTGRGETQYF	TGCGCCAGCAGCCAGGATACTGGGACAGGGAGGGGGGAGACCCAGTACTTC
TRBD1	.	TRBV4-3	TRBJ1-1	CASSAGGTEAFF	TGCGCCAGCAGCGCAGGGGGAACTGAAGCTTTCTTT
TRBD1	.	TRBV5-1	TRBJ1-1	CASSLEGQYSTEAFF	TGCGCCAGCAGCCTGGAGGGACAGTATAGCACTGAAGCTTTCTTT
TRBD1	few	TRBV27	TRBJ1-1	CASSLYRGRTEAFF	TGTGCCAGCAGTCTCTACAGGGGGCGCACTGAAGCTTTCTTT
TRBD1	.	TRBV6-5	TRBJ1-5	CASRPDRNQPQHF	TGTGCCAGCAGACCGGACAGGAATCAGCCCCAGCATTTT
.	.	TRBV7-2	TRBJ2-7	CASSFTTYEQYF	TGTGCCAGCAGCTTTACTACCTACGAGCAGTACTTC
.	once	TRBV5-6	TRBJ1-1	CASSLSFWVGTTEAFF	TGTGCCAGCAGCTTGAGTTTCTGGGTAGGGACAACTGAAGCTTTCTTT
.	.	TRBV9	TRBJ1-2	CASSQGGMGYGYTF	TGTGCCAGCAGTCAGGGAGGGATGGGCTATGGCTACACCTTC
TRBD1	.	TRBV19	TRBJ2-5	CASASEGGHQETQYF	TGTGCCAGCGCGTCCGAAGGGGGCCACCAAGAGACCCAGTACTTC
TRBD2	.	TRBV5-4	TRBJ2-7	CASSRGGPSGAYEQYF	TGTGCCAGCAGCCGGGGGGGGCCTAGCGGGGCATACGAGCAGTACTTC
.	.	TRBV14	TRBJ1-1	CASSQGWRSNTEAFF	TGTGCCAGCAGCCAAGGGTGGCGGAGCAACACTGAAGCTTTCTTT
.	.	TRBV19	TRBJ1-6	CASSIAAGAVYNSPLHF	TGTGCCAGTAGTATAGCGGCAGGGGCTGTCTATAATTCACCCCTCCACTTT
TRBD1	.	TRBV19	TRBJ1-6	CASSTQTGINSPLHF	TGTGCCAGCTCCACCCAGACAGGGATTAATTCACCCCTCCACTTT
.	.	TRBV27	TRBJ1-2	CASSLTLGQPNYGYTF	TGTGCCAGCAGTTTAACGCTGGGGCAGCCTAACTATGGCTACACCTTC
.	.	TRBV4-2	TRBJ2-7	CASSQDRTSIYEQYF	TGTGCCAGCAGCCAAGATCGGACAAGTATCTACGAGCAGTACTTC
TRBD1	.	TRBV6-5	TRBJ1-5	CASSFGQGEQPQHF	TGTGCCAGCAGTTTCGGACAGGGAGAACAGCCCCAGCATTTT
.	.	TRBV6-2/TRBV6-3	TRBJ2-7	CASSNRDSYEQYF	TGTGCCAGCAGTAACAGAGACTCCTACGAGCAGTACTTC
TRBD2	.	TRBV13	TRBJ2-7	CASSRRLALVHEQYF	TGTGCCAGCAGCCGAAGACTAGCACTGGTCCACGAGCAGTACTTC
.	once	TRBV5-1	TRBJ1-1	CASSLDGRVNTEAFF	TGCGCCAGCAGCTTGGATGGCAGGGTGAACACTGAAGCTTTCTTT
.	once	TRBV28	TRBJ1-1	CASSFLREGQAFF	TGTGCCAGCAGTTTCCTCAGGGAGGGACAAGCTTTCTTT
TRBD1	.	TRBV6-1	TRBJ1-6	CASSDRQGSYNSPLHF	TGTGCCAGCAGTGACCGACAGGGCTCCTATAATTCACCCCTCCACTTT
.	.	TRBV12-5	TRBJ1-5	CASGFEVRGQPQHF	TGTGCTAGTGGTTTCGAGGTCAGGGGTCAGCCCCAGCATTTT
TRBD2	.	TRBV6-2/TRBV6-3	TRBJ2-1	CASSYGGGAYNEQFF	TGTGCCAGCAGTTATGGCGGGGGGGCTTACAATGAGCAGTTCTTC
TRBD1	.	TRBV11-2	TRBJ1-6	CASSLGDRGWYSPLHF	TGTGCCAGCAGCTTAGGGGACAGGGGGTGGTATTCACCCCTCCACTTT
TRBD1	.	TRBV4-2	TRBJ2-6	CASSGTGVAGANVLTF	TGTGCCAGCAGCGGGACAGGGGTTGCTGGGGCCAACGTCCTGACTTTC
TRBD1	.	TRBV4-1	TRBJ1-4	CASSLQGAATNEKLFF	TGCGCCAGCAGCCTTCAGGGGGCTGCAACTAATGAAAAACTGTTTTTT
.	.	TRBV6-2/TRBV6-3	TRBJ2-1	CASSYLGRGQFF	TGTGCCAGCAGTTACCTGGGCCGGGGGCAGTTCTTC
.	.	TRBV9	TRBJ1-1	CARMVGRNTEAFF	TGTGCCAGGATGGTGGGGCGGAACACTGAAGCTTTCTTT
.	.	TRBV14	TRBJ1-2	CASSQGQNYGYTF	TGTGCCAGCAGCCAAGGGCAGAACTATGGCTACACCTTC
TRBD2	.	TRBV27	TRBJ2-5	CASSLTSPSGGQETQYF	TGTGCCAGCAGTTTGACTTCGCCTAGCGGGGGACAAGAGACCCAGTACTTC
.	.	TRBV7-3	TRBJ1-3	CASSLQAAGSGNTIYF	TGTGCCAGCAGCTTACAGGCCGCGGGGTCTGGAAACACCATATATTTT
.	.	TRBV10-3	TRBJ2-1	CAISESRRVAGNEQFF	TGTGCCATCAGTGAGTCGCGGAGGGTTGCTGGTAATGAGCAGTTCTTC
.	.	TRBV20-1	TRBJ2-7	CSARDYGGQYF	TGCAGTGCTAGAGATTATGGAGGGCAGTACTTC
TRBD1	.	TRBV30	TRBJ1-1	CAGRTGVNTEAFF	TGTGCCGGCAGGACAGGGGTGAACACTGAAGCTTTCTTT
.	.	TRBV4-3	TRBJ1-3	CASSQMATVRGNTIYF	TGCGCCAGCAGCCAAATGGCGACGGTGCGGGGAAACACCATATATTTT